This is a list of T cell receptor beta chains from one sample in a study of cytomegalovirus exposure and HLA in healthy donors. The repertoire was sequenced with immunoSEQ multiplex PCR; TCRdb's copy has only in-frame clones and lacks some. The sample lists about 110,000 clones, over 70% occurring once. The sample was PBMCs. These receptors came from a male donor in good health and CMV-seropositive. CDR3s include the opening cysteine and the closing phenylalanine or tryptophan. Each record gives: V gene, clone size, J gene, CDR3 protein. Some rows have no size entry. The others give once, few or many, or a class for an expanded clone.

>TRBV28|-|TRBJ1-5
CASSSSVASNQPQHF
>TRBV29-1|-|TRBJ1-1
CSGNRGGTEAFF
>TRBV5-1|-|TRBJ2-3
CASSLVSGTRDTQYF
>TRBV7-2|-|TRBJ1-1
CASSLRDSGGEAFF
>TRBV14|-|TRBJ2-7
CASSQRTGGYEQYF
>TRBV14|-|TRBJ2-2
CASSQDTGGAYTGELFF
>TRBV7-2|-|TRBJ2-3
CASSLGGSGGPWDTQYF
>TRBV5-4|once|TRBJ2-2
CASSVTGGRSTGELFF
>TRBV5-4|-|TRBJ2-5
CASSLRGNQETQYF
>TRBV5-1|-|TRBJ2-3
CASSLQGLDTQYF
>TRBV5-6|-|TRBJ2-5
CASSVGSQETQYF
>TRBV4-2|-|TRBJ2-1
CASSRGLVAYNEQFF
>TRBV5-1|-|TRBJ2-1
CASGRGRVNEQFF
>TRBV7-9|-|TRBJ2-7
CASSSDRKPSYEQYF